The 22 T cell receptor beta chains reported below all come from one sample, sequenced in a study of regulatory T cells in long-lasting Graves disease. The time point is: persistent/refractory GD, antithyroid drugs over 5 years with positive TRAb. The TCR library was made from RNA that had been extracted from PBMCs in TRIzol. Arm-PCR of CDR3 regions and iRepertoire HTBI primers were the basis on which TCR beta libraries were built. TCRdb independently ran MiXCR on the multiplex PCR reads; one entry per CDR3 protein. This table holds a few hundred thousand distinct CDR3 sequences, approximately 23% found once. Sequenced here: peripheral blood mononuclear cells (PBMCs), sampled when the disease was refractory, from a patient treated with antithyroid drugs. All receptors come from a woman in her 40s with Graves disease.

The chain joins TRBV20-1 to TRBJ1-5; no definite D call. The germline CDR1 and CDR2 sequences are DFQATT and SNEGSKA (reference sequence). The CDR3 loop spans 15 amino acids. V lost 0 bases, J lost 2 bases, and 11 bases lay in between. The CDR3 here is CSARDHGGGNQPQHF. The DNA for the CDR3 is TGCAGTGCTAGAGATCATGGTGGAGGCAATCAGCCCCAGCATTTT.

The J gene is TRBJ1-6, the V gene TRBV7-2, with D unresolved. This CDR3 comprises 19 residues. Trimming shortened V by 7 bases and J by 0 bases, and 22 bases separated the two germline ends. The germline V gene encodes CDR1 SGHTA and CDR2 FQGNSA. The CDR3 sequence is CASTYRRGFRSSYNSPLHF. CDR3 coding DNA: TGTGCCAGCACTTACCGACGGGGATTTAGGAGCTCCTATAATTCACCCCTCCACTTT.

This chain's CDR3 is CASSLMASGATGELFF. CDR3 DNA sequence: TGTGCCAGCAGCTTAATGGCTAGCGGAGCTACCGGGGAGCTGTTTTTT. The rearrangement uses TRBV7-3 and TRBJ2-2; 7 bases agree with TRBD2. The J segment lost 5 bases and the V segment lost 1 base, leaving 7 bases of the junction unmatched. CDR3 size: 16 residues. Germline loops: CDR1 SGHTA, CDR2 FQGTGA.

This clonotype was detected many times. Written as DNA, the CDR3 is TGTGCCAGCAGTTTTACGGTTGAGGGGAGTACTAACTATGGCTACACCTTC. This gives the protein CASSFTVEGSTNYGYTF. The chain links TRBV28 to TRBJ1-2, with D maybe TRBD1 (5 bases). The CDR3 consists of 17 residues. Germline CDR1 reads MDHEN; CDR2 reads SYDVKM. V lost 3 bases and J 0 bases, leaving 17 bases between the germline ends.

The chain has TRBV27 and TRBJ2-7; unclear D gene. Trimming removed 7 bases from V and 7 bases from J, with 17 bases in between. This CDR3 contains 13 residues. Germline CDR1 is MNHEY and CDR2 is SMNVEV (reference sequence). CDR3 sequence reads: CASMLDLLSEQYF. The CDR3 region has the DNA TGTGCCAGCATGTTGGACCTCCTCTCGGAGCAGTACTTC.

V is TRBV6-1 and J is TRBJ2-2; no clear D gene. Germline V gives CDR1 MNHNS, CDR2 SASEGT. The CDR3 loop spans 15 amino acids. Trimming pared 3 bases from V and 3 bases from J, leaving 11 bases between. In nucleotides, the CDR3 is TGTGCCAGCAGTGAGCGGCGGACGTACACCGGGGAGCTGTTTTTT. Amino acids: CASSERRTYTGELFF.

The count of this clonotype is one. The chain carries TRBV2 and TRBJ2-5; 11 bases are shared with TRBD2. J gave up 4 bases and V 3 bases, and 10 bases lay outside the gene matches. The length of the CDR3 is 17 residues. Germline CDR1 and CDR2: SNHLY and FYNNEI. CDR3 loop: CASSEGLAGGVIETQYF. The CDR3 DNA reads TGTGCCAGCAGTGAGGGGCTAGCGGGAGGAGTGATAGAGACCCAGTACTTC.

This clonotype was seen repeatedly, ten times or more. This rearrangement joins TRBV7-2 to TRBJ2-7, with unresolved D. Looked up from germline, CDR1 is SGHTA and CDR2 is FQGNSA. This CDR3 is built from 12 residues. With 5 bases removed from V and 6 bases from J, the gap between germline ends came to 11 bases. Written as DNA, the CDR3 is TGTGCCAGCAGCAGCCTTTACCTCGAGCAGTACTTC. This codes for CASSSLYLEQYF.

Comment on this clonotype: A clone one base away is much larger, so this may be a read error. The rearrangement joins TRBV27 to TRBJ1-2; D ambiguous. Per germline, CDR1 MNHEY and CDR2 SMNVEV (reference sequence). The CDR3 length is 13 residues. Written as DNA, the CDR3 is TGTGCCAGCAGTTTCCGACTTAACTATGGCTGCACCTTC. This codes for CASSFRLNYGCTF.

At least ten counts were recorded for this clonotype. V is TRBV7-8 and J is TRBJ2-5; 8 bases match TRBD1. The CDR3 extends over 16 amino acids. Germline lookup yields CDR1 SGHVS and CDR2 FQNEAQ. J lost 12 bases, V lost 4 bases, and 19 bases had no gene match. The CDR3 DNA follows: TGTGCCAGCAGCTCACGAATGGACAGGGCGGTAAGGGAGAAGTACTTC. This codes for CASSSRMDRAVREKYF.

The chain joins TRBV4-3 to TRBJ1-6; D is ambiguous. V lost 0 bases and J lost 4, with 10 bases in between. There are 16 residues in the CDR3. CDR1 and CDR2 from the germline V gene are LGHNA and YSLEER. The DNA for the CDR3 is TGCGCCAGCAGCCAAGATGGCCAATCTTATAATTCACCCCTCCACTTT. This translates into CASSQDGQSYNSPLHF.

This rearrangement joins TRBV5-1 to TRBJ1-1; D is unresolved. The CDR3 totals 16 residues. Germline CDR1 is SGHRS and CDR2 is YFSETQ. V was clipped by 0 bases and J by 4 bases, with 16 bases between them. CDR3: CASSLGNSIRLTEAFF. The CDR3, as DNA: TGCGCCAGCAGCTTGGGGAATTCTATTCGTCTCACTGAAGCTTTCTTT.

The V gene is TRBV9, the J gene TRBJ2-3; 10 nucleotides match TRBD2. From germline, CDR1 is SGDLS and CDR2 YYNGEE. The CDR3 consists of 16 residues. With 4 bases clipped from V and 2 bases from J, the junction kept 7 bases outside the gene matches. The CDR3 protein is CASSSLAGDYTDTQYF. In DNA form, the CDR3 reads TGTGCCAGCAGCAGTCTAGCGGGAGATTACACAGATACGCAGTATTTT.

This clonotype was seen ten or more times. The chain employs TRBV29-1 and TRBJ2-5; 8 nucleotides match TRBD2. V dropped 4 bases and J dropped 5; count of bases not matched to a gene: 12. The germline gives CDR1 SQVTM, CDR2 ANQGSEA. CDR3 size: 15 residues. CDR3 coding DNA: TGCAGCGTTGCCCAGGGGAGCGGGAGTCGGGAGACCCAGTACTTC. Translating gives CSVAQGSGSRETQYF.

In its sample, this clonotype was seen many times. The chain couples TRBV5-5 to TRBJ2-5; D remains ambiguous. The germline V and J ends were trimmed by 3 bases and 1 base, with 10 bases remaining between them. Germline V CDR1 and CDR2: SGHKS, YYEKEE (reference sequence). This CDR3 is built from 14 residues. CDR3 in DNA: TGTGCCAGCAGCTCCCCAGTGGCCCAAGAGACCCAGTACTTC. Translating gives CASSSPVAQETQYF.

This clonotype was detected many times. J is TRBJ2-2 and V is TRBV20-1; D gene uncertain. The CDR3 spans 14 residues. Looked up from germline, CDR1 is DFQATT and CDR2 is SNEGSKA (reference sequence). V lost 3 bases, J lost 4 bases, and 12 bases lay in between. The CDR3 region is CSASSLDATGELFF. The CDR3 DNA is TGCAGTGCTAGTTCGCTAGATGCCACCGGGGAGCTGTTTTTT.

The CDR3 protein is CASRERGPQETQYF. For the CDR3, the DNA is TGTGCCAGCAGAGAGCGAGGGCCGCAAGAGACCCAGTACTTC. J is TRBJ2-5 and V is TRBV6-1, with D perhaps matching TRBD2 (5 bases). The germline CDR1 and CDR2 sequences are MNHNS and SASEGT. CDR3 size: 14 residues. V was cut by 6 bases and J by 2 bases, with 13 bases left in between.

The chain combines TRBV10-1 with TRBJ2-2; D call uncertain. V was shortened by 1 base and J by 5 bases, with 8 bases between the two germline ends. CDR1 is WNHNN and CDR2 is SYGVQD in the germline V gene (reference sequence). The CDR3 has 14 amino acids. This CDR3 reads CASSELALTGELFF. For the CDR3, the DNA is TGCGCCAGCAGTGAGTTGGCCCTAACCGGGGAGCTGTTTTTT.

Ten or more counts support this clonotype. The gene calls are TRBV20-1 and TRBJ1-1, with a possible D match to TRBD1 (6 bases). The germline V and J ends were trimmed by 8 bases and 0 bases, with 16 bases remaining between them. Germline V lookup: CDR1 DFQATT, CDR2 SNEGSKA (reference sequence). The CDR3 runs to 14 residues. CDR3 protein: CSRGQQGLNTEAFF. The CDR3 bases are TGCAGTCGTGGACAGCAGGGGTTGAACACTGAAGCTTTCTTT.

The chain employs TRBV6-1 and TRBJ2-7; D gene uncertain. The CDR3 extends over 14 amino acids. V was clipped by 6 bases and J by 2 bases, with 14 bases between them. CDR1 is MNHNS, CDR2 SASEGT, per germline. CDR3 sequence reads: CASSLTDGAYEQYF. In DNA, the CDR3 is TGTGCCAGCAGCCTAACGGACGGTGCCTACGAGCAGTACTTC.

The CDR3 protein is CASSPLEGSFRGYTF. As DNA, the CDR3 is TGTGCCAGCAGCCCCTTAGAGGGAAGTTTTCGGGGCTACACCTTC. The gene calls are TRBV11-2 and TRBJ1-2; D is ambiguous. In germline, CDR1 is SGHAT, CDR2 FQNNGV. This CDR3 contains 15 residues. Trimming took off 5 bases at V and 8 bases at J, with 21 bases between the two ends.

V gene TRBV27 combines with J gene TRBJ2-7, with unresolved D. The V end lost 5 bases, the J end lost 4 bases, and 12 bases lay between the germline ends. CDR1 is MNHEY and CDR2 is SMNVEV in the germline V gene (reference sequence). The CDR3 is made up of 13 amino acids. Here the CDR3 reads CASSRAPLYEQYF. The DNA of the CDR3 is TGTGCCAGCAGTAGGGCTCCCTTATACGAGCAGTACTTC.